The entry that follows covers one TCR beta chain sequence. This entry belongs to a study of T cells after yellow fever vaccination. V dropped 0 bases and J dropped 2 bases, with 11 bases sitting between them. The CDR3 totals 15 residues. Germline loops: CDR1 SGHTA, CDR2 FQGNSA. TCRdb reprocessed the 5' RACE reads with MiXCR, giving one entry per CDR3 protein. The data contain 80,000 to 100,000 distinct CDR3 sequences, over 8% of them singletons. This specimen consisted of CD8+ T cells not binding an NS4B(214-222) dextramer, sorted from PBMCs, obtained more than 13 days after the first yellow fever vaccination. This sequence was found in a man in his late teens or twenties who received the YFV17D yellow fever vaccine. The J gene is TRBJ2-7, the V gene TRBV7-2, with D possibly TRBD2 on 5 matching bases. In DNA, the CDR3 is TGTGCCAGCAGCTTAGCCGGACTGTCGCCCTACGAGCAGTACTTC. Its protein product is CASSLAGLSPYEQYF.